The present TCR beta chain was sequenced within a study of vaccination and CD4 T cells after COVID-19 (dated by TCRdb to the early 2020s). With regard to the full study: Convalescent patients had a positive SARS-CoV-2 result on nasal swab PCR, and of these patients, several had mild disease and one had severe disease. The convalescent cohort included six males and four females, with two Hispanic individuals, seven Caucasians, two Asians and one multiracial person. Each participant got two doses of either the Pfizer-BioNTech BNT162b2 vaccine (n=8) or the Moderna mRNA-1273 vaccine (n=2). Post-COVID blood samples were collected from convalescent patients a median of approximately 93 days after diagnosis, with a range of roughly 35 to 161 days. Post-vaccine blood samples were collected a median of 72 days after the second vaccine dose, ranging from roughly 14 to 241 days. A few convalescent patients gave samples both early after vaccination (day 14) and late after vaccination (days 161 to 241). Overlapping spike peptide pools from SARS-CoV-2 and from the common cold coronaviruses HCoV-NL63, HCoV-OC43 and HCoV-229E were used as culture stimuli. As controls, cultures received a CEFX viral epitope pool (the positive control), an HIV-1 Nef peptide pool (the negative control), or no peptide at all. In 9 to 11 COVID-19 convalescent patients and a few infection-naive healthy vaccine recipients, researchers compared the spike-specific CD4+ TCR repertoire from before mRNA vaccination with the repertoire from after. The investigation overall reported the following: The number of convalescent patients in the study was relatively small, and the study did not examine early timepoints following natural infection. In convalescent patients, nearly all vaccine-specific clones (304 of 307) were found to be mono-reactive for SARS-CoV-2 spike rather than cross-reactive with common cold coronaviruses. Among the post-vaccine SARS-CoV-2-reactive clones in convalescent patients, a median approximately 90% showed up only after vaccination, which suggests vaccine-specific priming. The median number of SARS-CoV-2-reactive clonotypes rose from roughly 20 after infection to 38 after vaccination, but the change was not significant.

This clonotype was detected only once. Its antigen is not yet known. No clone much larger than this one lies a single base away; base qualities are absent. One read alone is weak evidence. Read against the paper, the sample's time point label means: late sampling 161 to 241 days after vaccination in a few convalescent patients. Taken with the paper, the label for treatment or condition translates to: roughly 10-day PBMC culture with coronavirus spike peptide pools or control peptides (ViraFEST assay). The ViraFEST assay, used in the study, expanded antigen-specific T cells with peptide pools and then identified the expanded clonotypes through TCR sequencing. The convalescent patients' positive SARS-CoV-2 PCR tests fell between March and December 2020, which was before the Alpha, Beta and Delta variants emerged in the United States. Each well held about 2.2 million PBMCs cultured in IMDM containing roughly 5% human AB serum and approximately 9.4 IU/ml IL-2, with 8.5 to 10 ug/ml peptide pools added. On days 3 and 7, half of the culture medium was replaced with fresh IL-2-containing medium. After approximately 11 days of culture, CD4+ T cells were isolated by negative selection with the EasySep CD4+ T cell isolation kit. Ficoll-Paque Plus gradient centrifugation was used to isolate PBMCs from whole blood, and the isolated PBMCs were then either used fresh or cryopreserved at -140C. Each culture condition was generally run in triplicate wells.

The library was produced with PCR. DNA from cultured CD4+ T cells was subjected to TCR sequencing with the Oncomine TCR Beta short-read assay at the Johns Hopkins FTIC core. The QIAamp micro DNA kit was used to extract genomic DNA from the cultured CD4+ T cells. Oncomine TCR Beta libraries from cultured CD4+ T cells were pooled with unique dual indexes and sequenced on an Illumina iSeq 100. In the source study's methods: Non-productive sequences were removed, and CDR3s that did not start with C, did not end with F or W, or were shorter than 7 amino acids were discarded. Antigen-specific clonotypes were identified with the MANAFEST web application by comparing peptide-stimulated wells with reference and other culture wells. For a clone to be called positive, the clone needed an FDR below 0.05, an odds ratio above 5, and a productive frequency above 0.1% in at least two of three replicate wells. A clonotype counted as cross-reactive if it showed significant expansion both in the SARS-CoV-2 spike wells and in at least one common cold coronavirus spike condition. Using R version 3.6.1, CDR3 homology was evaluated through Levenshtein distances (stringdist) along with unrooted phylogenetic trees (ape). TCRdb trimmed public reads at Q25 via fastp, called clones via MiXCR and kept in-frame beta chains. A single entry per CDR3 protein holds the most common genes and DNA from its merged rows. What appears here as the V and J calls and clone size reflects TCRdb's work, not the paper's. Across this sample there are roughly 20,000 distinct CDR3 sequences, with 51% seen only once. The top ten clonotypes cover approximately 21% of the sample.

The receptor was isolated from a human donor who had recovered from COVID-19. The material was CD4+ T cells from blood, cultured in vitro, obtained about 7 months after SARS-CoV-2 vaccination.

The DNA sequence is as follows: TGCAGTGCTAGAGATTCAGGGAGGGGGGACAATGAGCAGTTCTTC. Its translation is CSARDSGRGDNEQFF. Recombination connected TRBV20-1 to TRBJ2-1; a tentative D call is TRBD2 (7 bases match). Cut back by 0 bases and 5 bases, the V and J ends lie 14 bases apart. The CDR3 covers 15 residues, taking in both the cysteine and the phenylalanine. The DNA shown is the 45-base CDR3, in frame from base 1. CDR1 and CDR2, per the germline V gene (reference sequence), are DFQATT and SNEGSKA.